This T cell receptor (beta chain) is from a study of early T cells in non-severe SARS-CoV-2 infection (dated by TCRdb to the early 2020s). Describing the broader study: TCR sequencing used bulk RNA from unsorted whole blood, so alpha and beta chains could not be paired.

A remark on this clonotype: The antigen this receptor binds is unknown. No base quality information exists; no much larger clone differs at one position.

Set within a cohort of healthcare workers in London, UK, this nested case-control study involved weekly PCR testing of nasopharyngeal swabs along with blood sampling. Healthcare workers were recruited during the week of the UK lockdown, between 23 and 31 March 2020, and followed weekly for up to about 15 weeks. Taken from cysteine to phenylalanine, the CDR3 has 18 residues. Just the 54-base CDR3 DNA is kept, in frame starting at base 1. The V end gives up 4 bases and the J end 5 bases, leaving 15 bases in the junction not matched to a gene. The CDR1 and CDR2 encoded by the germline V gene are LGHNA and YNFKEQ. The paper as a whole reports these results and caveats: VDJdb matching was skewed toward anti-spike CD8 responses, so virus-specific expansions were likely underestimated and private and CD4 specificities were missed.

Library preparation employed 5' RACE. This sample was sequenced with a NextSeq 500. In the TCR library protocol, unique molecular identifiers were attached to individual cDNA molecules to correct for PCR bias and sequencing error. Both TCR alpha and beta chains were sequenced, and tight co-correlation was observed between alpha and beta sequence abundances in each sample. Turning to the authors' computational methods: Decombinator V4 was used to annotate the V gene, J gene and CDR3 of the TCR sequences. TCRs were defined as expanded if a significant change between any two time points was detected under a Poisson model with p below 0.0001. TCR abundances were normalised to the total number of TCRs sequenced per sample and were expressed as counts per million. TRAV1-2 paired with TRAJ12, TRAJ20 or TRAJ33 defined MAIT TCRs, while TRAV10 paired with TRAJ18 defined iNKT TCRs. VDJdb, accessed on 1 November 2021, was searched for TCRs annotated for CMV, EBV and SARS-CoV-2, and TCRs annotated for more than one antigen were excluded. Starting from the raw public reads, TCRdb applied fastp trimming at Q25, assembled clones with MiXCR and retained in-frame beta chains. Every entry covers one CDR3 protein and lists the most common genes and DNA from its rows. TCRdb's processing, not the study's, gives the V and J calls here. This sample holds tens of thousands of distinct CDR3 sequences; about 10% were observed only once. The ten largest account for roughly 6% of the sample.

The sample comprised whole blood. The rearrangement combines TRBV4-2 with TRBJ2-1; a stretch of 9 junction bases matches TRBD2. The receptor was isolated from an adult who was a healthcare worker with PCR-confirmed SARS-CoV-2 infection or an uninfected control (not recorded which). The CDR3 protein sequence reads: CASSLDTTNSGSHNEQFF. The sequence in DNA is TGTGCCAGCAGCCTCGACACAACTAATAGCGGGAGTCACAATGAGCAGTTCTTC.